The rows below give T cell receptor beta chains drawn from one sample of a study of OX40 agonist ivuxolimab in advanced cancers. Generated by immunoSEQ multiplex PCR, the TCRdb table keeps only in-frame clones and is missing some. The repertoire holds about 61,000 clones, around 92% seen once, with more than 20% in the top ten. The sequenced sample was CD4+ or CD8+ T cells sorted from blood, obtained in a trial of the OX40 agonist ivuxolimab. Receptor source: an adult with an advanced solid tumor such as melanoma, head and neck, liver or kidney cancer. Both conserved end residues are part of each CDR3. Each record gives: V gene, D gene, CDR3 length, J gene, CDR3 protein, CDR3 DNA. D genes are given only for firm matches.

>TRBV28|TRBD1|16|TRBJ2-1
CASSPGQGATYNEQFF
TGTGCCAGCAGTCCAGGACAGGGGGCCACCTACAATGAGCAGTTCTTC
>TRBV15|.|15|TRBJ1-5
CATSRADRSNQPQHF
TGTGCCACCAGCAGAGCCGACAGGAGCAATCAGCCCCAGCATTTT
>TRBV6-5|.|13|TRBJ1-2
CASRSYQPDGYTF
TGTGCCAGCAGATCATACCAACCCGATGGCTACACCTTC
>TRBV7-3|TRBD2|15|TRBJ2-3
CATSSLAGGFYTQYF
TGTGCCACTTCGTCCCTAGCGGGAGGGTTCTATACGCAGTATTTT
>TRBV28|.|14|TRBJ1-1
CASSLVGGNTEAFF
TGTGCCAGCAGTTTAGTTGGGGGAAACACTGAAGCTTTCTTT
>TRBV9|.|13|TRBJ2-3
CASSPLRTDTQYF
TGTGCCAGCAGCCCCTTAAGGACAGATACGCAGTATTTT
>TRBV12-5|.|14|TRBJ1-1
CASGLGIGVTEAFF
TGTGCTAGTGGTTTGGGTATAGGGGTCACTGAAGCTTTCTTT
>TRBV4-1|.|15|TRBJ2-7
CASSLNFLGPYEQYF
TGCGCCAGCAGCCTAAACTTCCTAGGCCCCTACGAGCAGTACTTC
>TRBV7-9|.|15|TRBJ1-1
CASSSMDGKGTEAFF
TGTGCCAGCAGCTCTATGGACGGGAAGGGGACTGAAGCTTTCTTT
>TRBV28|.|14|TRBJ1-5
CASSLFYRDQPQHF
TGTGCCAGCAGTTTATTTTACAGGGATCAGCCCCAGCATTTT